This is a list of T cell receptor beta chains from one sample in a study of T cells in localized non-small cell lung cancer. TCRdb keeps only in-frame clones here, not all; method: immunoSEQ multiplex PCR. The data hold 60,000 to 75,000 clones, with just under 85% observed a single time. Sequencing was performed on peripheral blood, taken before any cancer treatment. These receptors were collected from a female donor aged 60 or older with stage I lung adenocarcinoma. Both conserved end residues are part of each CDR3. Each record gives: J gene, D gene, V gene, CDR3 protein. D genes are given only for firm matches.

J gene: TRBJ2-1; D gene: TRBD2; V gene: TRBV2; CDR3 protein: CASSLRTSGVYNEQFF
J gene: TRBJ2-7; D gene: -; V gene: TRBV19; CDR3 protein: CASSAAGGRVVYEQYF
J gene: TRBJ1-1; D gene: TRBD1; V gene: TRBV11-3; CDR3 protein: CASSLDGQGLLDTEAFF
J gene: TRBJ1-1; D gene: TRBD1; V gene: TRBV7-9; CDR3 protein: CASSFSTGGDTEAFF
J gene: TRBJ1-3; D gene: -; V gene: TRBV29-1; CDR3 protein: CSVAPGVGNTIYF
J gene: TRBJ1-1; D gene: -; V gene: TRBV11-3; CDR3 protein: CASSSFRSNTEAFF
J gene: TRBJ2-7; D gene: -; V gene: TRBV7-7; CDR3 protein: CASSLDEHYEQYF
J gene: TRBJ1-5; D gene: TRBD1; V gene: TRBV15; CDR3 protein: CATSRRDRVIFEPQHF
J gene: TRBJ2-1; D gene: -; V gene: TRBV11-2; CDR3 protein: CASSLGHNEQFF
J gene: TRBJ2-3; D gene: -; V gene: TRBV5-1; CDR3 protein: CASSLEAGKGDTQYF
J gene: TRBJ1-5; D gene: -; V gene: TRBV28; CDR3 protein: CASSSGRYNQPQHF
J gene: TRBJ2-1; D gene: TRBD1; V gene: TRBV19; CDR3 protein: CASSISGTVNNEQFF
J gene: TRBJ1-2; D gene: -; V gene: TRBV6-4; CDR3 protein: CASSPGPFANYGYTF
J gene: TRBJ2-2; D gene: TRBD2; V gene: TRBV4-2; CDR3 protein: CASSQEVLAGTGELFF
J gene: TRBJ2-3; D gene: -; V gene: TRBV6-4; CDR3 protein: CASSDSSIDRVTDTQYF
J gene: TRBJ1-1; D gene: -; V gene: TRBV27; CDR3 protein: CASGIAMNTEAFF
J gene: TRBJ2-1; D gene: TRBD1; V gene: TRBV7-3; CDR3 protein: CASSFDRGGNNEQFF
J gene: TRBJ2-5; D gene: -; V gene: TRBV5-1; CDR3 protein: CASSLAASSLSLVETQYF
J gene: TRBJ2-5; D gene: -; V gene: TRBV5-1; CDR3 protein: CASSLGLVLAQYF
J gene: TRBJ1-1; D gene: -; V gene: TRBV29-1; CDR3 protein: CSVRGSGVRTEAFF
J gene: TRBJ2-6; D gene: -; V gene: TRBV6-6; CDR3 protein: CASGGTFSSGANVLTF
J gene: TRBJ1-3; D gene: -; V gene: TRBV18; CDR3 protein: CASSRSGGPGNTIYF
J gene: TRBJ1-4; D gene: TRBD1; V gene: TRBV7-9; CDR3 protein: CASSIPGQGSEKLFF
J gene: TRBJ1-3; D gene: -; V gene: TRBV11-2; CDR3 protein: CASSLHSGTPSHF